Shown below are 25 T cell receptor beta chains from a single sample sequenced in a study of T cell changes during pregnancy in multiple sclerosis. Assay: immunoSEQ multiplex PCR; the TCRdb copy retains only in-frame clones and omits some. The sample records under 60,000 clones, about 91% being singletons. Source: CD4+ T cells from peripheral blood mononuclear cells, taken in the second trimester of pregnancy. Every receptor here comes from a female donor in good health, enrolled as a control in a pregnancy study.

V is TRBV27 and J is TRBJ2-3, with a possible D match to TRBD1 (6 bases). The CDR3 sequence is 16 residues long. The V and J ends lost 5 bases and 4 bases respectively, with 19 bases between them. Germline V gene lookup returns CDR1 MNHEY and CDR2 SMNVEV (reference sequence). The CDR3 sequence is CASSPTGIFFSDTQYF. CDR3 in DNA: TGTGCCAGCAGTCCCACAGGGATTTTTTTTTCAGATACGCAGTATTTT.

The J gene is TRBJ2-1, the V gene TRBV27, with a weak D call TRBD1 (6 bases). The CDR3 consists of 14 residues. CDR1 MNHEY and CDR2 SMNVEV come from the germline V gene (reference sequence). V lost 8 bases and J lost 4, with 15 bases in between. The CDR3 DNA is TGTGCCAGCCTTAGGACAGATTCATACAATGAGCAGTTCTTC. It yields the protein CASLRTDSYNEQFF.

The chain employs TRBV9 and TRBJ2-1, with D maybe TRBD1 (7 bases). Trimming pared 0 bases from V and 1 base from J, leaving 14 bases between. This CDR3 has 17 amino acids. In germline, CDR1 is SGDLS, CDR2 YYNGEE. Here the CDR3 reads CASSVALEGASYNEQFF. The CDR3 bases are TGTGCCAGCAGCGTAGCTTTGGAGGGGGCTTCCTACAATGAGCAGTTCTTC.

V usage is TRBV5-1 and J usage is TRBJ1-1, with 10 bases lining up with TRBD1. The CDR3 runs 15 residues. Germline V gene data show CDR1 as SGHRS and CDR2 as YFSETQ. J gave up 4 bases and V 0 bases, and 3 bases lay outside the gene matches. CDR3 amino acids: CASSLAGQGPTEAFF. The CDR3 DNA reads as TGCGCCAGCAGCTTGGCGGGACAGGGGCCCACTGAAGCTTTCTTT.

The J gene is TRBJ2-1, the V gene TRBV19; 7 bases are a match to TRBD1. The CDR3 extends over 14 amino acids. Per the germline V gene, CDR1 is LNHDA and CDR2 is SQIVND (reference sequence). V dropped 6 bases and J dropped 6; count of bases not matched to a gene: 8. The CDR3: CASSDRARVNEQFF. DNA for the CDR3: TGTGCCAGTAGCGACAGGGCGCGGGTCAATGAGCAGTTCTTC.

The V call is TRBV7-8, the J call TRBJ1-5, with D perhaps matching TRBD1 (5 bases). The germline CDR1 and CDR2 sequences are SGHVS and FQNEAQ. This CDR3 has 17 amino acids. Trimming took 3 bases from V and 1 from J, leaving 16 bases between them. The CDR3 sequence: CASSLSFREVSNQPQHF. The DNA of the CDR3 is TGTGCCAGCAGCTTGTCTTTCAGGGAAGTAAGCAATCAGCCCCAGCATTTT.

The rearrangement uses TRBV27 and TRBJ1-2, with D uncertain. This CDR3 region has 14 residues. Germline V lookup: CDR1 MNHEY, CDR2 SMNVEV (reference sequence). V was trimmed by 0 bases and J by 2 bases, leaving 7 bases between them. The chain's CDR3 is CASSLSNRNYGYTF. The CDR3 DNA reads as TGTGCCAGCAGTTTATCGAACCGGAACTATGGCTACACCTTC.

V is TRBV23-1 and J is TRBJ1-4; D perhaps matches TRBD1 (5 bases). TRBV23-1 is identified as an open reading frame with a role that is uncertain. V was pared by 3 bases and J by 3 bases, with 17 bases between. The CDR3 extends over 17 amino acids. The CDR3 here is CASSHRAPGAANEKLFF. The CDR3 region has the DNA TGCGCCAGCAGTCATCGGGCTCCTGGGGCGGCTAATGAAAAACTGTTTTTT.

In DNA, the CDR3 is TGCGCCAGCAGCCAAGAGGGAGCGGGGGGCTTCTACGAGCAGTACTTC. Translated: CASSQEGAGGFYEQYF. The rearrangement links TRBV4-1 to TRBJ2-7; 9 bases align to TRBD2. Germline CDR1 reads MGHRA; CDR2 reads YSYEKL. Trimming at V came to 0 bases and at J to 3 bases, leaving 6 bases not matched to a gene. The CDR3 contains 16 residues.

Written as DNA, the CDR3 is TGTGCCAGTAGTACCGCGGACAAGGGCAATCAGCCCCAGCATTTT. Protein sequence: CASSTADKGNQPQHF. The chain carries TRBV19 and TRBJ1-5; perhaps TRBD1 as D (5 bases). Trimming shortened V by 4 bases and J by 2 bases, and 12 bases separated the two germline ends. Germline assignment: CDR1 LNHDA and CDR2 SQIVND (reference sequence). The CDR3 contains 15 residues.

This clone was seen more than once but under ten times. The V and J genes are TRBV5-1 and TRBJ1-1, with 8 positions matching TRBD1. The germline gives CDR1 SGHRS, CDR2 YFSETQ. With 0 bases clipped from V and 5 bases from J, the junction kept 6 bases outside the gene matches. The CDR3 consists of 15 residues. The CDR3 here is CASSLVQGARTEAFF. CDR3 in DNA: TGCGCCAGCAGCTTGGTGCAGGGGGCTAGAACTGAAGCTTTCTTT. Using reference TRBV5-1 and TRBJ1-1 for the parts outside the CDR3, the full variable domain is KAGVTQTPRYLIKTRGQQVTLSCSPISGHRSVSWYQQTPGQGLQFLFEYFSETQRNKGNFPGRFSGRQFSNSRSEMNVSTLELGDSALYLCASSLVQGARTEAFFGQGTRLTVV.

Regarding this clone: The sample carries other DNA sequences with the same CDR3. The chain uses TRBV18 and TRBJ2-5, with 9 bases lining up with TRBD1. CDR3 size: 14 residues. J was trimmed by 5 bases and V by 3 bases; bases with no gene match: 4. CDR1 KGHSH and CDR2 LQKENI come from the germline V gene. Here the CDR3 DNA reads TGTGCCAGCTCACCCCGGACAGGGGAGGAGACCCAGTACTTC. It codes for CASSPRTGEETQYF. The full variable domain, with the rest looked up from reference TRBV18 and TRBJ2-5, is NAGVMQNPRHLVRRRGQEARLRCSPMKGHSHVYWYRQLPEEGLKFMVYLQKENIIDESGMPKERFSAEFPKEGPSILRIQQVVRGDSAAYFCASSPRTGEETQYFGPGTRLLVL.

The chain recombines TRBV7-6 with TRBJ1-1; TRBD1 is a possible D gene (6 bases). The CDR3 sequence is 13 residues long. The V and J ends lost 5 bases and 5 bases respectively, with 12 bases between them. CDR1 and CDR2 from the germline V gene are SGHVS and FNYEAQ. CDR3 region: CASSLQGRTEAFF. CDR3 sequence (DNA): TGTGCCAGCAGCCTACAGGGTAGGACTGAAGCTTTCTTT.

The rearrangement links TRBV16 to TRBJ2-1; 8 bases fit TRBD1. The CDR3 runs 15 residues. Germline trimming cut 1 base from V and 8 bases from J; bases unmatched to any gene: 7. Germline V gene lookup returns CDR1 KGHSY and CDR2 FQNENV. In DNA, the CDR3 is TGTGCCAGCAGCCAATTTGAAGCAGGGGGCGATGAGCAGTTCTTC. This sequence encodes CASSQFEAGGDEQFF.

This clone was observed a handful of times. One end of the junction is discordant with germline, which a read error may explain. CDR3 nucleotide sequence: TGTGCCAGCAGCCCAGGGCAGGGGGAGTTCTTC. Translated: CASSPGQGEFF. The J gene is TRBJ2-7, the V gene TRBV6-6; 7 bases match TRBD1. In germline, CDR1 is MNHNY, CDR2 SVGAGI (reference sequence). This CDR3 comprises 11 residues.

This sequence joins TRBV25-1 and TRBJ1-1, with 9 positions matching TRBD1. Germline V gene lookup returns CDR1 MGHDK and CDR2 SYGVNS. The CDR3 totals 16 residues. J lost 3 bases, V lost 1 base, and 6 bases had no gene match. The CDR3, as DNA: TGTGCCAGCAGTGAATTCTCGACAGGGGGTTACACTGAAGCTTTCTTT. The encoded protein is CASSEFSTGGYTEAFF.

This chain joins TRBV7-9 and TRBJ1-4; D unclear. Looked up from germline, CDR1 is SEHNR and CDR2 is FQNEAQ (reference sequence). V lost 6 bases and J lost 4, with 18 bases in between. The CDR3 runs to 16 residues. The CDR3 loop reads CASSQYNGSGNEKLFF. CDR3 coding DNA: TGTGCCAGCAGTCAATACAACGGCAGCGGTAATGAAAAACTGTTTTTT.

The J gene is TRBJ1-2, the V gene TRBV7-2; 8 bases map to TRBD1. V was pared by 8 bases and J by 7 bases, with 12 bases of the junction left unmatched. Germline loops: CDR1 SGHTA, CDR2 FQGNSA. The CDR3 has 14 residues. The CDR3 loop is CASGQRTGRSGYTF. The CDR3 coding sequence is TGTGCCAGCGGACAAAGGACAGGGAGGAGTGGCTACACCTTC.

The rearrangement uses TRBV7-2 and TRBJ2-1; the D gene is possibly TRBD1 (6 bases). Germline V gives CDR1 SGHTA, CDR2 FQGNSA. The CDR3 totals 14 residues. The germline V and J ends were trimmed by 5 bases and 4 bases, with 12 bases remaining between them. Here the CDR3 DNA reads TGTGCCAGCAGCCCCGGGACACAGTACAATGAGCAGTTCTTC. Protein sequence: CASSPGTQYNEQFF. Full variable domain (remainder filled in from reference TRBV7-2 and TRBJ2-1): GAGVSQSPSNKVTEKGKDVELRCDPISGHTALYWYRQSLGQGLEFLIYFQGNSAPDKSGLPSDRFSAERTGGSVSTLTIQRTQQEDSAVYLCASSPGTQYNEQFFGPGTRLTVL.

The chain uses TRBV10-3 and TRBJ2-5; 9 bases fit TRBD2. The V gene's germline CDR1 is ENHRY and CDR2 SYGVKD. This CDR3 spans 13 amino acids. With 8 bases clipped from V and 3 bases from J, the junction kept 4 bases outside the gene matches. This chain's CDR3 is CAIRGTSKETQYF. DNA for the CDR3: TGTGCCATCCGGGGGACTAGCAAAGAGACCCAGTACTTC.

This clone has only a few counts. DNA of the CDR3: TGTGCCTGGAACAGGGCTCGGACTGAAGCTTTCTTT. Residues: CAWNRARTEAFF. The chain uses TRBV30 and TRBJ1-1, with a possible D match to TRBD1 (6 bases). Germline V CDR1 and CDR2: GTSNPN, SVGIG (reference sequence). The CDR3 sequence is 12 residues long. V was pared by 4 bases and J by 5 bases, with 11 bases between.

This rearrangement joins TRBV4-3 to TRBJ1-1, with unresolved D. Germline V lookup: CDR1 LGHNA, CDR2 YSLEER. The CDR3 loop spans 13 amino acids. V lost 1 base and J lost 6, with 9 bases in between. The CDR3 loop reads CASSQVSLSEAFF. The CDR3 bases are TGCGCCAGCAGCCAAGTCTCTCTATCTGAAGCTTTCTTT.

This clone appeared a single time. The genes are TRBV5-6 and TRBJ2-2, with D possibly TRBD1 on 5 matching bases. Trimming removed 5 bases from V and 4 bases from J, with 15 bases in between. The CDR3 sequence is 15 residues long. Per germline, CDR1 SGHDT and CDR2 YYEEEE. DNA of the CDR3: TGTGCCAGCAGAATAGACCAGGGTGGCACCGGGGAGCTGTTTTTT. This translates into CASRIDQGGTGELFF.

The chain employs TRBV6-1 and TRBJ1-5; D gene ambiguous. Trimming pared 2 bases from V and 0 bases from J, leaving 8 bases between. The CDR3 is 15 amino acids. The germline V gene has CDR1 MNHNS and CDR2 SASEGT. CDR3 loop: CASSETGNSNQPQHF. CDR3 DNA: TGTGCCAGCAGTGAAACGGGAAATAGCAATCAGCCCCAGCATTTT.

V is TRBV19 and J is TRBJ2-1, with 7 bases aligning to TRBD1. With V trimmed by 8 bases and J by 10 bases, 5 bases remained unmatched. Germline V CDR1 and CDR2: LNHDA, SQIVND (reference sequence). This CDR3 contains 11 residues. Here the CDR3 DNA reads TGTGCCAGTTGGACAGGTGGAGAGCAGTTCTTC. Amino acids: CASWTGGEQFF.